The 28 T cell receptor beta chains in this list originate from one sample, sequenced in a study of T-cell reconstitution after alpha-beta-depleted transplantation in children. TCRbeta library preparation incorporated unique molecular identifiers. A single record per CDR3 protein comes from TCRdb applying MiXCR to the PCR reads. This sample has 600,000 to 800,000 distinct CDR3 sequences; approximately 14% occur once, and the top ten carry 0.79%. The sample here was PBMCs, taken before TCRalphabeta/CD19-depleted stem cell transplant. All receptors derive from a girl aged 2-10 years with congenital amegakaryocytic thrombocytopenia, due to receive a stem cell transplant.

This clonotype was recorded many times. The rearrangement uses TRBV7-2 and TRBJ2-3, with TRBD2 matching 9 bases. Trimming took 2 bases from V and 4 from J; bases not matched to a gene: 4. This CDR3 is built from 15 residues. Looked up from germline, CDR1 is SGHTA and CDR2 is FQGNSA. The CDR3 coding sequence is TGTGCCAGCAGCTTATTAGCGGGAGTAGCAGATACGCAGTATTTT. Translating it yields CASSLLAGVADTQYF.

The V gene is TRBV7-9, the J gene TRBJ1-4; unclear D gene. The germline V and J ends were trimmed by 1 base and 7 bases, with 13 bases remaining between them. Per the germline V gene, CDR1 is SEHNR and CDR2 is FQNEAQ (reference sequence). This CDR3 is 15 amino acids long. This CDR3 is CASSLDPGLGEKLFF. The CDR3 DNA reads TGTGCCAGCAGCTTAGACCCGGGGTTAGGTGAAAAACTGTTTTTT.

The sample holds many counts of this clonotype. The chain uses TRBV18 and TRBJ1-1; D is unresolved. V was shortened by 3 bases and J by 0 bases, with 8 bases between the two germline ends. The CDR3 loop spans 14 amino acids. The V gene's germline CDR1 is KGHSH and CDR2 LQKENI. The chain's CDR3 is CASSPLRVNTEAFF. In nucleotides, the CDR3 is TGTGCCAGCTCACCTCTGAGGGTGAACACTGAAGCTTTCTTT.

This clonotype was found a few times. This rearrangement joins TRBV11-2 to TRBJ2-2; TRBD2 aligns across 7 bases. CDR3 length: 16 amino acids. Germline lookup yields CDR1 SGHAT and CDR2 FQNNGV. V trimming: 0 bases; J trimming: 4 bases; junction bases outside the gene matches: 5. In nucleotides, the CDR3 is TGTGCCAGCAGCTTAGAGGGAGGGCCGGGCACCGGGGAGCTGTTTTTT. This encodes CASSLEGGPGTGELFF.

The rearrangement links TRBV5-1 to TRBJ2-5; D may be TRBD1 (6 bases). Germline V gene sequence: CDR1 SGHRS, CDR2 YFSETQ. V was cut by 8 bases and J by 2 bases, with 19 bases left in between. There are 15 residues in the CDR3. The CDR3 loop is CASRDLQGLQETQYF. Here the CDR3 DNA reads TGCGCCAGTAGAGACCTACAGGGCTTACAAGAGACCCAGTACTTC. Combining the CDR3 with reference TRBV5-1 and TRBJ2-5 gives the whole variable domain KAGVTQTPRYLIKTRGQQVTLSCSPISGHRSVSWYQQTPGQGLQFLFEYFSETQRNKGNFPGRFSGRQFSNSRSEMNVSTLELGDSALYLCASRDLQGLQETQYFGPGTRLLVL.

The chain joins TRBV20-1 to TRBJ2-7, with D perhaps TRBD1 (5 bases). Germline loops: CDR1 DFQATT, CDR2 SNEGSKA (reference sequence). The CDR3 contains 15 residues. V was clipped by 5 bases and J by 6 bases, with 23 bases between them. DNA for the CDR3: TGCAGTGCTGAGGTCGGGCGACAGCTCTGGGGCGAGCAGTACTTC. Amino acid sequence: CSAEVGRQLWGEQYF.

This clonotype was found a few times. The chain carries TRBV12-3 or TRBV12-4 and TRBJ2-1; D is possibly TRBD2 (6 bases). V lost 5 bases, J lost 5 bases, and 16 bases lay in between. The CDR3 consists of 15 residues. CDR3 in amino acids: CASSPRDSADNEQFF. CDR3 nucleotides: TGTGCCAGCAGTCCCCGGGACTCCGCAGACAATGAGCAGTTCTTC.

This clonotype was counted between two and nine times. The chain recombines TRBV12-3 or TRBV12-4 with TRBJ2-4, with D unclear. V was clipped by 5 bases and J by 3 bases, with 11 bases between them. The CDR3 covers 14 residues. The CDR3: CASSVSFGKNIQYF. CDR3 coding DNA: TGTGCCAGCAGTGTTAGTTTCGGCAAAAACATTCAGTACTTC.

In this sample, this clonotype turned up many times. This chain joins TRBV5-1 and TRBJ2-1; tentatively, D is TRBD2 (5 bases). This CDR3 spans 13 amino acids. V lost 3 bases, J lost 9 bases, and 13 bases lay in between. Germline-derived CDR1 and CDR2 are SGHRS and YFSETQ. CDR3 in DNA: TGCGCCAGCAGCTGGACCACTAGTGGTGAGCAGTTCTTC. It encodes CASSWTTSGEQFF.

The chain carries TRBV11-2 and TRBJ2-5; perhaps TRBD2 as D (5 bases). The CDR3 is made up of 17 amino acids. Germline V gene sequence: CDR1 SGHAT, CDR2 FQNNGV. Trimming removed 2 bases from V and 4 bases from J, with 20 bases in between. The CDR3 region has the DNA TGTGCCAGCAGCTTATTTGTCGGGGTAGGGCATGGAGAGACCCAGTACTTC. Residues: CASSLFVGVGHGETQYF. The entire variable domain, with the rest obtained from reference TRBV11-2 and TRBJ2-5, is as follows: EAGVAQSPRYKIIEKRQSVAFWCNPISGHATLYWYQQILGQGPKLLIQFQNNGVVDDSQLPKDRFSAERLKGVDSTLKIQPAKLEDSAVYLCASSLFVGVGHGETQYFGPGTRLLVL.

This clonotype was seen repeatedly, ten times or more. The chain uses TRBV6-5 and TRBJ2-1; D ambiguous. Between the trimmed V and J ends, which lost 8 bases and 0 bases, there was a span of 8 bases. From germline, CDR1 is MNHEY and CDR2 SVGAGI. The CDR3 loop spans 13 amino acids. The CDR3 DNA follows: TGTGCCAGCGGATGGAGCTCCTACAATGAGCAGTTCTTC. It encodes CASGWSSYNEQFF.

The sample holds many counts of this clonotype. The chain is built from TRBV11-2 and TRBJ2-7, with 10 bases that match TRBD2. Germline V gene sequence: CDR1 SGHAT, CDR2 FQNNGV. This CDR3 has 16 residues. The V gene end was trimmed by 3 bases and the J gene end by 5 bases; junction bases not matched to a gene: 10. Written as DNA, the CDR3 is TGTGCCAGCAGCTTTGCCAGCGGGAGGGCCTCGAACGAGCAGTACTTC. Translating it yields CASSFASGRASNEQYF.

In DNA, the CDR3 is TGTGCCAGCAGCTTGTCCGCTAGCGGGAGCGTGGAGACCCAGTACTTC. It encodes CASSLSASGSVETQYF. This sequence joins TRBV7-2 and TRBJ2-5; 10 bases align to TRBD2. CDR3 length equals 16 residues. Germline V gives CDR1 SGHTA, CDR2 FQGNSA. Trimming at V came to 3 bases and at J to 5 bases, leaving 9 bases not matched to a gene.

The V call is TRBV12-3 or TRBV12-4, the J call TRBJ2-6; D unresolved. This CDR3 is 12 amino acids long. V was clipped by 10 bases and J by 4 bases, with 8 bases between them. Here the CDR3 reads CATYVGANVLTF. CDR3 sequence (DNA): TGTGCCACTTACGTGGGGGCCAACGTCCTGACTTTC.

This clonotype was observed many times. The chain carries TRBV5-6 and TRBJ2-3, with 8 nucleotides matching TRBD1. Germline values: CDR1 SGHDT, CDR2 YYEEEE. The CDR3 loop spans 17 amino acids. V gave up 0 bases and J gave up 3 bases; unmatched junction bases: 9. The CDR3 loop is CASSLAGGSFQTDTQYF. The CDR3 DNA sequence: TGTGCCAGCAGCTTGGCAGGGGGCTCTTTCCAAACAGATACGCAGTATTTT.

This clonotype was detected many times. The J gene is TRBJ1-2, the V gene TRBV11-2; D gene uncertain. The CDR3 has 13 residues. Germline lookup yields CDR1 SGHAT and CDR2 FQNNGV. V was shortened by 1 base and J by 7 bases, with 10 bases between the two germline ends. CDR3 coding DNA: TGTGCCAGCAGCTTAGGGAGCCTTGGTGGCTACACCTTC. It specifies CASSLGSLGGYTF.

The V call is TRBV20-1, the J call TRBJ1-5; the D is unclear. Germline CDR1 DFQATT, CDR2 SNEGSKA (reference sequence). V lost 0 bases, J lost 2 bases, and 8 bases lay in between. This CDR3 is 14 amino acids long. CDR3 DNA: TGCAGTGCTAGAGATATGCGGGGCAATCAGCCCCAGCATTTT. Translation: CSARDMRGNQPQHF.

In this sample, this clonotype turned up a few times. CDR3 protein: CASNTPGQGGYEQYF. In DNA form, the CDR3 reads TGCGCCAGCAACACCCCCGGACAGGGGGGATACGAGCAGTACTTC. The chain couples TRBV5-1 to TRBJ2-7; TRBD1 matches at 10 bases. CDR1 is SGHRS, CDR2 YFSETQ, per germline. This CDR3 region has 15 residues. With V trimmed by 6 bases and J by 4 bases, 10 bases remained unmatched. Full variable domain (missing parts from reference TRBV5-1 and TRBJ2-7): KAGVTQTPRYLIKTRGQQVTLSCSPISGHRSVSWYQQTPGQGLQFLFEYFSETQRNKGNFPGRFSGRQFSNSRSEMNVSTLELGDSALYLCASNTPGQGGYEQYFGPGTRLTVT.

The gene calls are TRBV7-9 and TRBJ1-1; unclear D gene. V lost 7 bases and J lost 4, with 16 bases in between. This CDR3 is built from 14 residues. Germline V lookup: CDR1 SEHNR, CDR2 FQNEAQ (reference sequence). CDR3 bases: TGTGCCAGCACCATCGAAGAACAGCTCACTGAAGCTTTCTTT. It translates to CASTIEEQLTEAFF.

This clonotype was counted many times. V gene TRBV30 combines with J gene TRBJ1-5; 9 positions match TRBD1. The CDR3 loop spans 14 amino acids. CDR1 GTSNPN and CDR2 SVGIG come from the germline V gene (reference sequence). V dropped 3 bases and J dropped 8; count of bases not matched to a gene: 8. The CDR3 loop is CAWSPGQGHEPQHF. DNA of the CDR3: TGTGCCTGGAGCCCTGGACAGGGGCATGAGCCCCAGCATTTT.

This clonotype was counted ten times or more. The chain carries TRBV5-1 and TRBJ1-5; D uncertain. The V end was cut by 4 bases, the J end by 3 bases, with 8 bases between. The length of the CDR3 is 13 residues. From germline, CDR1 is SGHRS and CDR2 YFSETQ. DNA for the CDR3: TGCGCCAGCAGCACTAACCCCAATCAGCCCCAGCATTTT. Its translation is CASSTNPNQPQHF.

CDR3 protein: CASSLAGGRKNTEAFF. The CDR3 DNA reads as TGTGCCAGCAGCTTAGCCGGCGGAAGGAAGAACACTGAAGCTTTCTTT. The chain has TRBV7-9 and TRBJ1-1; no firm D call. The V gene's germline CDR1 is SEHNR and CDR2 FQNEAQ (reference sequence). This CDR3 region has 16 residues. Deletions cut 0 bases from V and 1 base from J, with 12 bases between. Full variable domain (rest looked up from reference TRBV7-9 and TRBJ1-1): DTGVSQNPRHKITKRGQNVTFRCDPISEHNRLYWYRQTLGQGPEFLTYFQNEAQLEKSRLLSDRFSAERPKGSFSTLEIQRTEQGDSAMYLCASSLAGGRKNTEAFFGQGTRLTVV.

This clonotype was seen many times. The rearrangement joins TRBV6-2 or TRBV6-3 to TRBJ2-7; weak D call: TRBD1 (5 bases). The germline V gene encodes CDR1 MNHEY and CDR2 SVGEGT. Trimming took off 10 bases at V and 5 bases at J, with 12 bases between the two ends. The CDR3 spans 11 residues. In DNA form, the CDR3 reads TGTGCCACCCGAAGGGGCCACGAGCAGTACTTC. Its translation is CATRRGHEQYF.

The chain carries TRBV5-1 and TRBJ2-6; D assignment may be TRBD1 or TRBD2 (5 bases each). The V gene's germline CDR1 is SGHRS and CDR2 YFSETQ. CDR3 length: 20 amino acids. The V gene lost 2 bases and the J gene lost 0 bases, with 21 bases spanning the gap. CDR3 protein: CASSLYLRDASSSGANVLTF. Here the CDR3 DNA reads TGCGCCAGCAGCTTATATCTACGGGACGCATCATCCTCTGGGGCCAACGTCCTGACTTTC.

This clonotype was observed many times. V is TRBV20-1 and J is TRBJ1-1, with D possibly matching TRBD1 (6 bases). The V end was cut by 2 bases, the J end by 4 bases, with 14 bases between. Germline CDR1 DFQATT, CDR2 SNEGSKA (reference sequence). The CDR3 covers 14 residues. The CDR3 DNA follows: TGCAGTGCTAGACCACAGGGCTCCCTCACTGAAGCTTTCTTT. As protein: CSARPQGSLTEAFF.

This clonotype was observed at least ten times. CDR3 in DNA: TGTGCCAGCAAGGCAGCGGGACAAGAGACCCAGTACTTC. Translating it yields CASKAAGQETQYF. The chain is built from TRBV6-2 or TRBV6-3 and TRBJ2-5, with TRBD2 matching 7 bases. The CDR3 contains 13 residues. CDR1 and CDR2 (germline): MNHEY, SVGEGT. J gave up 2 bases and V 7 bases, and 4 bases lay outside the gene matches.

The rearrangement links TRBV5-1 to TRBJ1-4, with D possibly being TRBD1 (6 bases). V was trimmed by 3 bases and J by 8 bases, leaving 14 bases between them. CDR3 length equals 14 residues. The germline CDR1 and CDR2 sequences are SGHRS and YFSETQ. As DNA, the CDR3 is TGCGCCAGCAGCTCCACGGGGGGGGGCGAAAAACTGTTTTTT. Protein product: CASSSTGGGEKLFF. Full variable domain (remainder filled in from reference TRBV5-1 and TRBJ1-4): KAGVTQTPRYLIKTRGQQVTLSCSPISGHRSVSWYQQTPGQGLQFLFEYFSETQRNKGNFPGRFSGRQFSNSRSEMNVSTLELGDSALYLCASSSTGGGEKLFFGSGTQLSVL.

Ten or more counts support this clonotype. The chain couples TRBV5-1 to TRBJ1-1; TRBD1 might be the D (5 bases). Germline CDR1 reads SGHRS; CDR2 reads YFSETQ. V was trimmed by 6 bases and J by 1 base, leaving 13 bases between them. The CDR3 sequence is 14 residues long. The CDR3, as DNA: TGCGCCAGCAAAGGGTCCGGGGGGAACACTGAAGCTTTCTTT. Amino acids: CASKGSGGNTEAFF.